The present T cell receptor beta chain was sequenced within a study of blood T cell repertoires in COVID-19. Turning to the study itself: Sample material is recorded as cDNA or gDNA derived from T cells, B-cell-depleted T cells, or PBMCs.

Germline CDR1 reads SGHRS; CDR2 reads YFSETQ. There are 13 residues in the CDR3. The V end was cut by 6 bases, the J end by 6 bases, with 13 bases between. Using immunoSEQ multiplex PCR, the repertoire was profiled, and TCRdb retains in-frame clones only, with some absent. The data show about 120,000 clones, with approximately 81% seen just once and 30% to 45% held by the top ten. This TCR derives from a man aged 40-49 years with active or convalescent COVID-19. The chain links TRBV5-1 to TRBJ2-1; D is uncertain. The sample comprised peripheral blood. The chain's CDR3 is CASTADNSNEQFF. CDR3 in DNA: TGCGCCAGCACCGCCGATAACAGCAATGAGCAGTTCTTC.